This T cell receptor beta chain originates from a study of CD4 and CD8 cells across lung adenocarcinoma regions. The CDR3 spans 14 residues. The V gene's germline CDR1 is MNHEY and CDR2 SVGAGI. V dropped 4 bases and J dropped 5 bases, with 14 bases sitting between them. MiXCR, applied by TCRdb to the PCR reads, yields one record per CDR3 protein. Among more than 9,000 distinct CDR3 sequences listed, roughly 48% were seen once. The patients had localized lung adenocarcinoma, a non-small cell subtype. By frequency in the sample, this clonotype is medium-sized (0.01 to 0.1%). The material sequenced was CD8+ T cells from the margin of a lung tumor. This TCR came from a female donor with lung adenocarcinoma. The CD4 and CD8 labels of this study may be unreliable. This chain links TRBV6-5 with TRBJ2-5; the D gene is possibly TRBD2 (5 bases). CDR3 sequence: CASSSRTGGETQYF. The CDR3 bases are TGTGCCAGCAGTTCCAGGACTGGCGGGGAGACCCAGTACTTC.